These 10 T cell receptor beta chains were all obtained from the same sample, sequenced in a study of vaccination and CD4 T cells after COVID-19. The antigens these receptors bind are not known. The treatment here: 10-day PBMC culture with coronavirus spike peptide pools or control peptides (ViraFEST assay). Pre-COVID-19 pandemic sampling (2011-2018) yielded the unexposed donor's CD4+ T cells. The Oncomine TCR Beta short-read assay sequenced DNA from cultured CD4+ T cells. TCRdb used MiXCR to reprocess the PCR reads, holding one entry per CDR3 protein. The table shows several thousand distinct CDR3 sequences, with approximately 61% occurring only once. Sequenced input: CD4+ T cells from blood, cultured in vitro. The receptor set was obtained from a human donor in good health.

The CDR3 region is CASSRQGGTNTEAFF. CDR3 bases: TGTGCCAGTAGCCGACAGGGAGGGACGAACACTGAAGCTTTCTTT. The chain couples TRBV19 to TRBJ1-1; TRBD1 matches 7 bases. In germline, CDR1 is LNHDA, CDR2 SQIVND (reference sequence). This CDR3 has 15 residues. J was trimmed by 1 base and V by 6 bases; bases with no gene match: 8.

The rearrangement links TRBV7-9 to TRBJ2-7; 11 bases fit TRBD2. The V segment lost 3 bases and the J segment 5 bases; nucleotides outside the gene matches: 9. The CDR3 has 16 amino acids. CDR1 and CDR2 from the germline V gene are SEHNR and FQNEAQ (reference sequence). The CDR3 DNA reads TGTGCCAGCAGCTTCCTTGGTAGCGGGGGGGCGAACGAGCAGTACTTC. Residues: CASSFLGSGGANEQYF.

This rearrangement joins TRBV18 to TRBJ1-6; D perhaps matches TRBD1 (6 bases). The V and J ends lost 5 bases and 5 bases respectively, with 10 bases between them. Germline-derived CDR1 and CDR2 are KGHSH and LQKENI. CDR3 length: 14 amino acids. DNA of the CDR3: TGTGCCAGCTCATCAGGACAGCATAATTCACCCCTCCACTTT. This encodes CASSSGQHNSPLHF. The complete variable domain, with remaining parts taken from reference TRBV18 and TRBJ1-6, reads NAGVMQNPRHLVRRRGQEARLRCSPMKGHSHVYWYRQLPEEGLKFMVYLQKENIIDESGMPKERFSAEFPKEGPSILRIQQVVRGDSAAYFCASSSGQHNSPLHFGNGTRLTVT.

V usage is TRBV20-1 and J usage is TRBJ1-1; D is unclear. Trimming pared 6 bases from V and 2 bases from J, leaving 10 bases between. Per the germline V gene, CDR1 is DFQATT and CDR2 is SNEGSKA (reference sequence). The CDR3 contains 12 residues. As DNA, the CDR3 is TGCAGTGCAGAGGAAACAAACACTGAAGCTTTCTTT. This encodes CSAEETNTEAFF.

The J gene is TRBJ2-7, the V gene TRBV7-2; 8 positions agree with TRBD2. The ends lost 6 bases at V and 0 bases at J; junction bases unmatched: 7. The CDR3 sequence is 15 residues long. Germline CDR1 and CDR2: SGHTA and FQGNSA. The CDR3 nucleotides are TGTGCCAGCAGGGCGGGGGGTACCCTCTCCTACGAGCAGTACTTC. The encoded protein is CASRAGGTLSYEQYF.

The chain has TRBV7-2 and TRBJ1-1, with D perhaps matching TRBD1 (6 bases). The V end lost 6 bases, the J end lost 5 bases, and 10 bases lay between the germline ends. Germline loops: CDR1 SGHTA, CDR2 FQGNSA. This CDR3 has 12 amino acids. The CDR3 DNA reads as TGTGCCAGCAGTGGACAGCCAACTGAAGCTTTCTTT. Protein product: CASSGQPTEAFF.

The chain joins TRBV5-4 to TRBJ2-5; 7 nucleotides line up with TRBD1. Germline assignment: CDR1 SGHNT and CDR2 YYREEE (reference sequence). V lost 4 bases to trimming and J lost 4 bases; unmatched junction nucleotides: 10. The CDR3 has 15 amino acids. CDR3 nucleotide sequence: TGTGCCAGCAGCCCAGGAAGGGACAGAGTAGAGACCCAGTACTTC. Protein sequence: CASSPGRDRVETQYF.

The DNA of the CDR3 is TGTGCCAGCAGTTTATTAGGACTAGCGGGAGCGGGCACCGGGGAGCTGTTTTTT. It specifies CASSLLGLAGAGTGELFF. The V and J genes are TRBV28 and TRBJ2-2, with TRBD2 identical over 13 bases. From germline, CDR1 is MDHEN and CDR2 SYDVKM. The ends lost 1 base at V and 4 bases at J; junction bases unmatched: 6. The CDR3 runs to 18 residues.

V usage is TRBV5-8 and J usage is TRBJ1-2, with no clear D. Trimming stripped 0 bases from V and 4 bases from J, with 13 bases between. The CDR3 is 15 residues long. CDR1 and CDR2 from the germline V gene are SGHTS and YDEGEE. The CDR3 DNA is TGTGCCAGCAGCTTGGGTGGCCTGGGGAGCTATGGCTACACCTTC. It yields the protein CASSLGGLGSYGYTF.

The chain couples TRBV6-1 to TRBJ1-1; maybe TRBD1 (5 bases). The CDR3 contains 14 residues. V was pared by 9 bases and J by 1 base, with 15 bases between. Germline lookup yields CDR1 MNHNS and CDR2 SASEGT. CDR3 protein: CASGGFGGNTEAFF. Here the CDR3 DNA reads TGTGCCAGTGGGGGTTTTGGCGGGAACACTGAAGCTTTCTTT.